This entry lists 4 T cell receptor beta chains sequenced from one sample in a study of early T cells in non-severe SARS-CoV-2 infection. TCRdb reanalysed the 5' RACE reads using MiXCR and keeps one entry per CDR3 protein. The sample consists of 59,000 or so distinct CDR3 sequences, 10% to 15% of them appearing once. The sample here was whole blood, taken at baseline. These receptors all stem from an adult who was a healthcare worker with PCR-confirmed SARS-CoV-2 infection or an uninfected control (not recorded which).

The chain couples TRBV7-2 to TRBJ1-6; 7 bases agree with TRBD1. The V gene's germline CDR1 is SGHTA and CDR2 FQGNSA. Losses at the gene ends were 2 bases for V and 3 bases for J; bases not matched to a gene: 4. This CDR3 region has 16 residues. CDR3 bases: TGTGCCAGCAGCTTAACAGGGGATTTCTATAATTCACCCCTCCACTTT. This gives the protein CASSLTGDFYNSPLHF. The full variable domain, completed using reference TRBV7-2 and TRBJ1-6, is GAGVSQSPSNKVTEKGKDVELRCDPISGHTALYWYRQSLGQGLEFLIYFQGNSAPDKSGLPSDRFSAERTGGSVSTLTIQRTQQEDSAVYLCASSLTGDFYNSPLHFGNGTRLTVT.

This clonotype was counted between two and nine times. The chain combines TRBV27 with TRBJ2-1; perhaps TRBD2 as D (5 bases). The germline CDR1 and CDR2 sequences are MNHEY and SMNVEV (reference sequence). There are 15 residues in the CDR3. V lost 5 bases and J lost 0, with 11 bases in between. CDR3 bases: TGTGCCAGCAGTCTGGACTCTAGCTCCTACAATGAGCAGTTCTTC. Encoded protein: CASSLDSSSYNEQFF.

CDR3 coding DNA: TGTGCCAGCAGCCCCTACAGGGATGAAAAACTGTTTTTT. It specifies CASSPYRDEKLFF. The rearrangement joins TRBV7-2 to TRBJ1-4; tentatively, D is TRBD1 (6 bases). V was shortened by 5 bases and J by 6 bases, with 10 bases between the two germline ends. The length of the CDR3 is 13 residues. Germline V gene data show CDR1 as SGHTA and CDR2 as FQGNSA.

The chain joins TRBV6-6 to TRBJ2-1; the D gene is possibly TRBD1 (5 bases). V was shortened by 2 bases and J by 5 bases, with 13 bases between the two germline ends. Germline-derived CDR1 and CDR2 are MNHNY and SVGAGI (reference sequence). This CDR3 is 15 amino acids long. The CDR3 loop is CASSYGAGRDNEQFF. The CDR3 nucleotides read TGTGCCAGCAGTTACGGGGCAGGGCGCGACAATGAGCAGTTCTTC.